This entry is about one TCR beta chain. The germline V gene encodes CDR1 PRHDT and CDR2 FYEKMQ (reference sequence). The CDR3 has 14 amino acids. The data belong to a study of T cell clusters in autoimmune cytopenias. One tube held mixed TRB-A and TRB-B primer pools for touch-down PCR. TCRdb re-called the multiplex PCR reads; one entry per CDR3 protein, DNA not given. This table lists approximately 8,200 distinct CDR3 sequences. TRB amplification used 250 ng of peripheral blood genomic DNA. The V gene is TRBV13, the J gene TRBJ2-7; as DNA is missing, the TRBD1 call by TCRdb cannot be tested. The specimen sequenced was peripheral blood. The receptor comes from a human donor with an autoimmune cytopenia or autoimmune hepatitis (not recorded which). The CDR3: CASSLRQGTYEQYF.